This T cell receptor beta chain came from a study of blood T cell repertoires in COVID-19. TCRdb's copy holds only in-frame clones and misses some; the assay was immunoSEQ multiplex PCR. Of roughly 230,000 clones listed, 80% to 90% are singletons. The J segment lost 7 bases and the V segment lost 7 bases, leaving 7 bases of the junction unmatched. Looked up from germline, CDR1 is SQVTM and CDR2 is ANQGSEA. This CDR3 is built from 14 residues. Enrolled through a virtual design, the participants were between roughly 18 and 90 years of age and came from around 25 US areas. Cohorts were based on clinical histories the participants reported.

The V and J genes are TRBV29-1 and TRBJ2-1, with 13 bases identical to TRBD2. This clonotype originated in a young man in a cohort exposed to, infected with or recovered from COVID-19 (not recorded which). Input material: PBMCs or T cells enriched from blood (not recorded which). The CDR3, as DNA: TGCAGCGCTCACGGGACTAGCGGGACTAATGAGCAGTTCTTC. This translates into CSAHGTSGTNEQFF.